This TCR beta chain was recovered during a study of T cells in Graves' hyperthyroidism and ophthalmopathy. The overall study: Before any treatment, at initial diagnosis, peripheral blood was collected. Study conclusions and caveats: The blood repertoire included most of the expanded thyroid clonotypes above 0.001.

The count of this clonotype is one. The antigen remains unidentified. A clone one base away is much larger, so this may be a read error. PBMCs stemmed from over 7.5 ml fresh peripheral blood. V shed 8 bases and J shed 4 bases, with 14 bases lying between them. Germline values: CDR1 MNHNS, CDR2 SASEGT. CDR3 size: 13 residues. What was amplified from RNA transcripts were TCR beta CDR3 regions. Researchers ran a first-round RT-PCR on the TCR CDR3 using the HTBI primer set. MiXCR was run by TCRdb on the multiplex PCR reads, yielding one entry per CDR3 protein. The sample carries hundreds of thousands of distinct CDR3 sequences, under 15% recorded once.

Sequences were obtained from blood. The TCR comes from a woman aged 40 to 50 with Graves' ophthalmopathy. This chain links TRBV6-1 with TRBJ1-1; possible D gene TRBD1, 5 bases. CDR3 in amino acids: CASGRGEGTEAFF. CDR3 nucleotide sequence: TGTGCCAGCGGCAGAGGGGAGGGCACTGAAGCTTTCTTT.